This TCR beta chain is from a study of T-cell memory formation after mild COVID-19. Turning to the study itself: TCR clusters largely stayed donor specific.

Using its own MiXCR run on the 5' RACE reads, TCRdb lists one record per CDR3 protein. The top ten hold under 8.5% of the sample, which has about 560,000 distinct CDR3 sequences, about 20% seen once. Findings and limits, study-wide: Later expanders leaned CD4+, whereas clones that contracted between day 15 and 85 were balanced CD4/CD8. Specificity for SARS-CoV-2 was not confirmed among the second-wave clones peaking on day 37.

The CDR3 is 14 amino acids. Looked up from germline, CDR1 is SGHTA and CDR2 is FQGNSA. V trimming: 0 bases; J trimming: 3 bases; junction bases outside the gene matches: 0. There are a few counts of this clonotype. What it binds is not known. This sequence originates from an adult woman who had mild COVID-19 (a few samples of this study predate the infection). Cell type and time point are not known. The chain joins TRBV7-2 to TRBJ1-2; 8 positions agree with TRBD1. The specimen was PBMCs or a T cell subset sorted from them (not recorded which). CDR3 DNA: TGTGCCAGCAGCTTAGCACAGGGGGACTATGGCTACACCTTC. Its translation is CASSLAQGDYGYTF. Looking up the rest from reference TRBV7-2 and TRBJ1-2 gives the full variable domain: GAGVSQSPSNKVTEKGKDVELRCDPISGHTALYWYRQSLGQGLEFLIYFQGNSAPDKSGLPSDRFSAERTGGSVSTLTIQRTQQEDSAVYLCASSLAQGDYGYTFGSGTRLTVV.